This T cell receptor (beta chain) derives from a study of cytomegalovirus exposure and HLA in healthy donors. Nominally healthy donors provided the samples, though records likely missed some immune exposures. The study ran its PCR with 60 Vbeta and 13 Jbeta primers. Repertoires were generated with immunoSEQ multiplex PCR, while TCRdb's copy carries only in-frame clones and drops some. The sample contains some 100,000 clones, 60% to 75% of which appear only once. Whole-study findings and limits: In a later analysis, donors in an Asian-associated ancestry cluster reportedly had fewer N-insertions in productive TCRs than the cohort mean.

The CDR3 spans 15 residues. The J segment lost 8 bases and the V segment lost 1 base, leaving 6 bases of the junction unmatched. Looked up from germline, CDR1 is SGDLS and CDR2 is YYNGEE. Notes on this clone: What it recognizes is unknown.

The source is a female donor in good health and CMV-seropositive. The specimen sequenced was PBMCs. This chain links TRBV9 with TRBJ1-4; 9 bases are a match to TRBD1. CDR3 coding DNA: TGTGCCAGCAGCGTAACCGGGACAGGGAGGGAAAAACTGTTTTTT. Translated: CASSVTGTGREKLFF. The variable domain in full, completed from reference TRBV9 and TRBJ1-4, reads DSGVTQTPKHLITATGQRVTLRCSPRSGDLSVYWYQQSLDQGLQFLIQYYNGEERAKGNILERFSAQQFPDLHSELNLSSLELGDSALYFCASSVTGTGREKLFFGSGTQLSVL.